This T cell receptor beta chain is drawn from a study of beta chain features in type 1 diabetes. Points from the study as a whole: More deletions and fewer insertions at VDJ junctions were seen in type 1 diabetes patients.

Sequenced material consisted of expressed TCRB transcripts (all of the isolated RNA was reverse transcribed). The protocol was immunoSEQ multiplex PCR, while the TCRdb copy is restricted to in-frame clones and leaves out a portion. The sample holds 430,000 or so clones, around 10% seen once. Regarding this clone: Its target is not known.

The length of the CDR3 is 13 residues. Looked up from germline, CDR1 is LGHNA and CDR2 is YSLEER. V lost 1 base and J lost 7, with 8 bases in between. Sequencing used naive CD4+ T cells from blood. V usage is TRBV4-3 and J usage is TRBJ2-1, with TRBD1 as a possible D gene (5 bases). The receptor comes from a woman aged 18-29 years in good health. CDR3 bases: TGCGCCAGCAGCCAAGCCAGGGCAAATGAGCAGTTCTTC. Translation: CASSQARANEQFF.